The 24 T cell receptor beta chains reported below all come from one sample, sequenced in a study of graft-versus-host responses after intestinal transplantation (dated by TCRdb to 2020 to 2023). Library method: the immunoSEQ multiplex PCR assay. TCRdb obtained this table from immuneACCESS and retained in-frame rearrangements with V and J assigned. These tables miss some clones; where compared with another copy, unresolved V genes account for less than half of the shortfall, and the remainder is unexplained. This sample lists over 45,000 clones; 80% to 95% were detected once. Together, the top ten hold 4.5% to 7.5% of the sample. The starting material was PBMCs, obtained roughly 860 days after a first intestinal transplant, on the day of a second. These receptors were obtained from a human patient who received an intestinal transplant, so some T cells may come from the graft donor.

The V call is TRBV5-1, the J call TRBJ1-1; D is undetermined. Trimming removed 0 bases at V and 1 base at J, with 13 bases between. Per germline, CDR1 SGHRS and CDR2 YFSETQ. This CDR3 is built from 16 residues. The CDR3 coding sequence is TGCGCCAGCAGCTTGGTCGAGGGTTTAGGGAACACTGAAGCTTTCTTT. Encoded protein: CASSLVEGLGNTEAFF.

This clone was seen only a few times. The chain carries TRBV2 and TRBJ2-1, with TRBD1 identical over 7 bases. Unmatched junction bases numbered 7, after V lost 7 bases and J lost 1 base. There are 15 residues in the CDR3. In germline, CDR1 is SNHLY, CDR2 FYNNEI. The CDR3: CASTPDRESYNEQFF. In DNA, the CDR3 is TGTGCCAGCACCCCCGACAGGGAGTCCTACAATGAGCAGTTCTTC.

CDR3 bases: TGTGCCAGCTCACCGGGTCCAGGACTTCCTTCGTTCTTC. Its translation is CASSPGPGLPSFF. This sequence joins TRBV18 and TRBJ2-1, with D perhaps matching TRBD2 (5 bases). V gave up 3 bases and J gave up 15 bases, with 18 bases separating them. There are 13 residues in the CDR3. Germline V gene lookup returns CDR1 KGHSH and CDR2 LQKENI.

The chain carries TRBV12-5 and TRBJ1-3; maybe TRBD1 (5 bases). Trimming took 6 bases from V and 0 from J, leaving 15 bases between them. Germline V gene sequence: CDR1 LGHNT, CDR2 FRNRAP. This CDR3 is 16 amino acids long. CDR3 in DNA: TGTGCTAGTGGGAAAGGGACCCAGCTCTCTGGAAACACCATATATTTT. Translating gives CASGKGTQLSGNTIYF.

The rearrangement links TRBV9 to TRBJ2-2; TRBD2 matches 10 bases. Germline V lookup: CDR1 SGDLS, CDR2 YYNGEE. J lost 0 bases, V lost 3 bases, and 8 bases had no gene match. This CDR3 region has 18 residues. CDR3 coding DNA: TGTGCCAGCAGCGGGCGAGGGACTAGCGAAACGAACACCGGGGAGCTGTTTTTT. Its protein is CASSGRGTSETNTGELFF.

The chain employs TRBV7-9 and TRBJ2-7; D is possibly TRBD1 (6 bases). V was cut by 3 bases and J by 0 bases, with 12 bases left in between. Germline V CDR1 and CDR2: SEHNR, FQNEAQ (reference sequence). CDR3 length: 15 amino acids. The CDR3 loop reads CASSFGGASSYEQYF. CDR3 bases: TGTGCCAGCAGCTTTGGGGGCGCCTCCTCCTACGAGCAGTACTTC.

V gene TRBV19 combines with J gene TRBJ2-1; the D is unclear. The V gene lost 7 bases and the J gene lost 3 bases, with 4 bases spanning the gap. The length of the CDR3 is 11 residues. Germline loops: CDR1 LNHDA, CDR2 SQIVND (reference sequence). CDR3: CASKDYNEQFF. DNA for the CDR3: TGTGCCAGTAAAGACTACAATGAGCAGTTCTTC.

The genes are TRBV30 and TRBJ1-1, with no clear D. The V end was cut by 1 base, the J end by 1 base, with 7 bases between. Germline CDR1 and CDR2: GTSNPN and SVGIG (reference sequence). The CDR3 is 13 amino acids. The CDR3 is CAWSEDRNTEAFF. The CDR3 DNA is TGTGCCTGGAGTGAGGACCGGAACACTGAAGCTTTCTTT.

The CDR3 DNA sequence: TGTGCCAGCAGTTACTCGAAAGCGGGAGGGGCTACGCAGTATTTT. This gives the protein CASSYSKAGGATQYF. The chain carries TRBV6-5 and TRBJ2-3, with 10 nucleotides matching TRBD2. This CDR3 has 15 residues. V dropped 0 bases and J dropped 8; count of bases not matched to a gene: 5. CDR1 is MNHEY and CDR2 is SVGAGI in the germline V gene.

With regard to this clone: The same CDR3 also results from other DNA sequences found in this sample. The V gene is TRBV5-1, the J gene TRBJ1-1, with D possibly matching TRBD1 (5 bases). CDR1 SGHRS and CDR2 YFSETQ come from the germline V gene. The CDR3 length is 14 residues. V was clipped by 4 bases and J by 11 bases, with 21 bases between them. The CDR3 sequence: CASSPRGGSGGAFF. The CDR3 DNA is TGCGCCAGCAGCCCCCGGGGGGGATCCGGGGGTGCTTTCTTT.

The CDR3 DNA follows: TGTGCCAGCAGGACAGGGATACATGAAAAACTGTTTTTT. The encoded protein is CASRTGIHEKLFF. This chain uses TRBV28 with TRBJ1-4; 7 nucleotides match TRBD1. This CDR3 region has 13 residues. Germline V lookup: CDR1 MDHEN, CDR2 SYDVKM. V was pared by 6 bases and J by 6 bases, with 4 bases of the junction left unmatched.

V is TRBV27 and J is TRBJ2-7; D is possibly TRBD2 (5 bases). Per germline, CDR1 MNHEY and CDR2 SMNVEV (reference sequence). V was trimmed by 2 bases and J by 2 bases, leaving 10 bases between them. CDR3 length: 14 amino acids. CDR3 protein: CASSLGSGPYEQYF. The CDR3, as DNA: TGTGCCAGCAGTTTAGGGAGCGGACCCTACGAGCAGTACTTC.

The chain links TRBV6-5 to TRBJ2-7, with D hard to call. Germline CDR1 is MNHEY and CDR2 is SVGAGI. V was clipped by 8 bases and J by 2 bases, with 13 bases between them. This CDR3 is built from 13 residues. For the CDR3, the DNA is TGTGCCAGCTCGTGGCAGGAAGCCTACGAGCAGTACTTC. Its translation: CASSWQEAYEQYF.

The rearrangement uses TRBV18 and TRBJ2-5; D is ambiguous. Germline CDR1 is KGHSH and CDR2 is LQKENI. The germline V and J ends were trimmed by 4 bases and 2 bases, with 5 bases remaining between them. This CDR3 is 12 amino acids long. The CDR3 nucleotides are TGTGCCAGCTCACGGCCTCAAGAGACCCAGTACTTC. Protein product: CASSRPQETQYF.

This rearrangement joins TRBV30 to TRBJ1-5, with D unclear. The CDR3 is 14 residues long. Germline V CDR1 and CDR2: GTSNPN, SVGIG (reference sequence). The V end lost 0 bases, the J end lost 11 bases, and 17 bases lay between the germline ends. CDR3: CAWSVRGVAGAQHF. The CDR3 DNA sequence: TGTGCCTGGAGTGTACGTGGGGTTGCCGGGGCCCAGCATTTT.

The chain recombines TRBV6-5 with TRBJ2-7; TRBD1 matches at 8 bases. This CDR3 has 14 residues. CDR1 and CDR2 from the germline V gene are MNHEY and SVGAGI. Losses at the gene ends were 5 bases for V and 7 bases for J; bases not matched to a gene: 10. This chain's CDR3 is CASSTRTGSGEQYF. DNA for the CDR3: TGTGCCAGCAGTACCCGGACAGGGTCAGGGGAGCAGTACTTC.

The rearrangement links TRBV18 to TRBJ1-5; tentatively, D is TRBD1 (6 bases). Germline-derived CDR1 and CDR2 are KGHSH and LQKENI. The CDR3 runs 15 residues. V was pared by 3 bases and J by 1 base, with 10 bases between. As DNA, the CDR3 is TGTGCCAGCTCACCTACAGGGCGCAGCAATCAGCCCCAGCATTTT. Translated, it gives CASSPTGRSNQPQHF.

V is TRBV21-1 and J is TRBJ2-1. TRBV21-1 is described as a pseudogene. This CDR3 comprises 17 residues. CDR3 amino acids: CASRGLLAHHSDNEQFF. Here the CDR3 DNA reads TGTGCCAGCAGGGGGCTTCTAGCACACCATTCCGACAATGAGCAGTTCTTC.

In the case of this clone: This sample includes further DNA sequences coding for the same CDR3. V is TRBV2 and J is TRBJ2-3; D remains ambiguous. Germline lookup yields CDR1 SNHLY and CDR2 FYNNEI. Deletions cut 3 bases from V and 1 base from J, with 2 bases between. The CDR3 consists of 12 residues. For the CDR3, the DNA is TGTGCCAGCAGTGAGGGCACAGATACGCAGTATTTT. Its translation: CASSEGTDTQYF.

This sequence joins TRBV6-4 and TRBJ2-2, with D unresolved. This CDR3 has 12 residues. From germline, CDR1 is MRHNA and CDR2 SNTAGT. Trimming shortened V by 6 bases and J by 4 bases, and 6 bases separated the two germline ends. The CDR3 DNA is TGTGCCAGCAGGAAGGGCACCGGGGAGCTGTTTTTT. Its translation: CASRKGTGELFF.

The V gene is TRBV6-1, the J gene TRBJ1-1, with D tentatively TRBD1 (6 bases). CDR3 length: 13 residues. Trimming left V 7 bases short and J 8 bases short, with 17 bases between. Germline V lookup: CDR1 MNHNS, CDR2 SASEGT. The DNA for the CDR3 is TGTGCCAGCATAACCCCAGGGGACCGAGAAGCTTTCTTT. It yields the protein CASITPGDREAFF.

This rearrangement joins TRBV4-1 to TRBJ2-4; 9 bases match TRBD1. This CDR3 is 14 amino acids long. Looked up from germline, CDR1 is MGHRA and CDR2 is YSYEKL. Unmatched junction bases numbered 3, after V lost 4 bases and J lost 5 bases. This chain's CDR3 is CASSLRDRENIQYF. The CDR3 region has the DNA TGCGCCAGCAGCCTCCGGGACAGGGAAAACATTCAGTACTTC.

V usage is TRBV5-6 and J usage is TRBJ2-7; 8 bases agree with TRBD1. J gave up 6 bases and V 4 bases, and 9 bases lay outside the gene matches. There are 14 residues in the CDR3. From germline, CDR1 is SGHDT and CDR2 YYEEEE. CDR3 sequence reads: CASSAGQGVVEQYF. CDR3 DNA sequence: TGTGCCAGCAGCGCCGGACAGGGTGTTGTCGAGCAGTACTTC.

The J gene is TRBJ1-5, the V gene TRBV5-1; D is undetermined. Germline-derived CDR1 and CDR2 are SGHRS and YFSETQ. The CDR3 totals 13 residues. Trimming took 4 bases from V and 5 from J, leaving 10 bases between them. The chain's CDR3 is CASSEGSDQPQHF. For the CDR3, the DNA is TGCGCCAGCAGCGAAGGGTCGGATCAGCCCCAGCATTTT.